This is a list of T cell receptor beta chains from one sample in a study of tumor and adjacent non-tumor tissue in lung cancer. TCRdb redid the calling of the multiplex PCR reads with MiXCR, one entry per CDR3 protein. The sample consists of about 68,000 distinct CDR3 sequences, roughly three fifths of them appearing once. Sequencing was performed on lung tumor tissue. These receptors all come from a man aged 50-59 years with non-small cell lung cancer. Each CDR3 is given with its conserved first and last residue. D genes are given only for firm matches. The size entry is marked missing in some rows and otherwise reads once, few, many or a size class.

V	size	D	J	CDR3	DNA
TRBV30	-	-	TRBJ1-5	CAWSVTGTNQPQHF	TGTGCCTGGAGTGTCACAGGGACCAATCAGCCCCAGCATTTT
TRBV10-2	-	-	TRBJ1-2	CASSTTGIYGYTF	TGTGCCAGCAGTACAACAGGGATCTATGGCTACACCTTC
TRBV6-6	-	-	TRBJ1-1	CASSYSGQRATEAFF	TGCGCCAGCAGTTACTCGGGGCAGCGAGCGACTGAAGCTTTCTTT
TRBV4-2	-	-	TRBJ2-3	CGSSQDRAWGSTDTQYF	TGTGGCAGCAGCCAAGATCGGGCATGGGGAAGCACAGATACGCAGTATTTT
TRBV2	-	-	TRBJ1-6	CASCERHSPLHF	TGTGCCAGCTGTGAAAGGCATTCACCCCTCCACTTT
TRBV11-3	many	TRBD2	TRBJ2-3	CASSSGTSGGASDTQYF	TGTGCCAGCAGCTCCGGGACTAGCGGGGGGGCCTCAGATACGCAGTATTTT
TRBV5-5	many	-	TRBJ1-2	CASSPDWSGNYGYTF	TGTGCCAGCAGCCCGGACTGGTCAGGGAACTATGGCTACACCTTC
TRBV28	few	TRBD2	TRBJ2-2	CASSTGGIAGELFF	TGTGCCAGCAGTACCGGGGGGATCGCCGGGGAGCTGTTTTTT
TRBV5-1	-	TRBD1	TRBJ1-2	CASSPGQEDFHGYTF	TGCGCCAGCAGCCCTGGACAGGAAGATTTCCATGGCTACACCTTC
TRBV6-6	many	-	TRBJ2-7	CASSLRASGNEQYF	TGTGCCAGCAGTCTAAGGGCCTCGGGGAACGAGCAGTACTTC
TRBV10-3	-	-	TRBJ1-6	CAISESGRSSYNSPPHF	TGCGCCATCAGTGAGTCAGGACGTAGCTCCTATAATTCACCCCCCCACTTT
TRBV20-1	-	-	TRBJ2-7	CSARSAPERERVLREQYF	TGCAGTGCTAGATCGGCTCCTGAGCGAGAGAGGGTGCTTCGCGAGCAGTACTTC
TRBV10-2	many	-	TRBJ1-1	CASSESSLNTEAFF	TGCGCCAGCAGTGAGTCTTCTTTGAACACTGAAGCTTTCTTT
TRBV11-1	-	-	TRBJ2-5	CASSSWNSVVQKTQYF	TGTGCCAGCAGCTCCTGGAATAGCGTGGTACAAAAGACCCAGTACTTC
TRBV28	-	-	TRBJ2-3	CASSCGLLTDTQYF	TGTGCCAGCTCTTGCGGTCTACTCACAGATACGCAGTATTTT
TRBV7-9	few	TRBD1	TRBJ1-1	CASSLGTGAWGTEAFF	TGTGCCAGCAGCTTAGGGACAGGTGCATGGGGCACTGAAGCTTTCTTT
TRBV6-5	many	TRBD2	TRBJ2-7	CASRPTSGGIYEQYF	TGTGCCAGCAGGCCTACTAGCGGGGGGATCTACGAGCAGTACTTC
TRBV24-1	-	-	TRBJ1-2	CVTSSAGIVGYTF	TGTGTCACCAGTAGTGCGGGTATTGTTGGCTACACCTTC
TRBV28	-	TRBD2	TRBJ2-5	CASSSRLALQETQYF	TGTGCCAGCAGTTCACGACTAGCGCTTCAAGAGACCCAGTACTTC
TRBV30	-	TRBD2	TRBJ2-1	CAWSVIQRGGWGGNEQFF	TGTGCCTGGAGTGTAATCCAGCGGGGGGGGTGGGGGGGCAATGAGCAGTTTTTC
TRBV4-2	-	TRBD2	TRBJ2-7	CASSYTSGSKNEQHF	TGTGCCAGCAGCTACACTAGCGGGAGCAAGAACGAGCAGCACTTC